This T cell receptor (beta chain) came from a study of Graves' ophthalmopathy and Graves' hyperthyroidism. This clonotype appeared many times. CDR3 size: 14 residues. V gave up 7 bases and J gave up 4 bases; unmatched junction bases: 11. The germline gives CDR1 SQVTM, CDR2 ANQGSEA. The authors amplified TCR beta CDR3 regions, and they did so from RNA transcripts for repertoire sequencing. HTBI primers primed a first-round RT-PCR, and a second-round multiplex PCR followed. TCRdb re-called the multiplex PCR reads through MiXCR, storing one row per CDR3 protein. The sample consists of around 590,000 distinct CDR3 sequences, about two fifths of them appearing once.

This sequence was found in an adult man with Graves' hyperthyroidism. The chain is built from TRBV29-1 and TRBJ2-7; TRBD1 matches 9 bases. Sequenced sample: peripheral blood or thyroid tissue (not recorded which). For the CDR3, the DNA is TGCAGCGCCAGGACGACAGGGGGTCGGTACGAGCAGTACTTC. Residues: CSARTTGGRYEQYF.